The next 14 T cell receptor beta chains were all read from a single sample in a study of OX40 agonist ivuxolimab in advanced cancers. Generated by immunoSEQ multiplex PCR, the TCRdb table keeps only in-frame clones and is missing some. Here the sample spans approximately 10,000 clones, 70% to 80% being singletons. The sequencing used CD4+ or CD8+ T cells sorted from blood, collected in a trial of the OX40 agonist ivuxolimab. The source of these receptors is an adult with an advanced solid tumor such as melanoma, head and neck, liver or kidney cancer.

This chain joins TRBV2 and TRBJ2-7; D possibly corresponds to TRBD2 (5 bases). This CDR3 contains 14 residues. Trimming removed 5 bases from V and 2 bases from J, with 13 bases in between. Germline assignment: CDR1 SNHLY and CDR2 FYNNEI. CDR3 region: CASSPAGWAYEQYF. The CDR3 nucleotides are TGTGCCAGCAGTCCGGCGGGCTGGGCCTACGAGCAGTACTTC.

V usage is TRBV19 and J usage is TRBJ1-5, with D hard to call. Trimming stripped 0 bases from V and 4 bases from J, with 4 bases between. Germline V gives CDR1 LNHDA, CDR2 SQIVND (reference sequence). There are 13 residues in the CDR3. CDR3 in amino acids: CASSIDFNQPQHF. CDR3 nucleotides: TGTGCCAGTAGTATAGATTTTAATCAGCCCCAGCATTTT.

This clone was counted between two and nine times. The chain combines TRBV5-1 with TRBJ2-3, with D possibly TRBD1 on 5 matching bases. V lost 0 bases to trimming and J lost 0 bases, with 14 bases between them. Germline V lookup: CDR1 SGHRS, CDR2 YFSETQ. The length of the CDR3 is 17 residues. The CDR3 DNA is TGCGCCAGCAGCTTGGGTGTGGGGCCGACTAGCACAGATACGCAGTATTTT. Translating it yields CASSLGVGPTSTDTQYF.

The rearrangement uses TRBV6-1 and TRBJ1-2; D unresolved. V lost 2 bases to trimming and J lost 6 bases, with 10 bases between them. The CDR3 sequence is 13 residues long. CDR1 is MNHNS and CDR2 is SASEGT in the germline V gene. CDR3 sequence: CASSENRVNGYTF. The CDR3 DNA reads TGTGCCAGCAGTGAAAACAGAGTTAATGGCTACACCTTC.

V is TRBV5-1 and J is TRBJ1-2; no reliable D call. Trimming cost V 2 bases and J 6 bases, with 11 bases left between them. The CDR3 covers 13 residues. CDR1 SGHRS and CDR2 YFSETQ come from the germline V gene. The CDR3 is CASSFGGLNGYTF. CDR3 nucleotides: TGCGCCAGCAGCTTCGGTGGGCTGAATGGCTACACCTTC. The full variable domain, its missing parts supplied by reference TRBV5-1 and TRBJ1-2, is KAGVTQTPRYLIKTRGQQVTLSCSPISGHRSVSWYQQTPGQGLQFLFEYFSETQRNKGNFPGRFSGRQFSNSRSEMNVSTLELGDSALYLCASSFGGLNGYTFGSGTRLTVV.

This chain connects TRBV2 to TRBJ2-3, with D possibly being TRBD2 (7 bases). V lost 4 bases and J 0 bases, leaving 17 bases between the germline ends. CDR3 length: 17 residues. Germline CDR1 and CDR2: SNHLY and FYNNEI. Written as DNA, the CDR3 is TGTGCCAGCAGTGCGACTTTCAGCGGGACAAGCACAGATACGCAGTATTTT. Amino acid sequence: CASSATFSGTSTDTQYF.

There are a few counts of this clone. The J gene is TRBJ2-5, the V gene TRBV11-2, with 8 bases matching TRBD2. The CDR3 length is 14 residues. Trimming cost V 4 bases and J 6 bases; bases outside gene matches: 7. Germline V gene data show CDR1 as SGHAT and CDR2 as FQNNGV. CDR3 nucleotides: TGTGCCAGCAGCTCCGGACTAGCCTTACAGACCCAGTACTTC. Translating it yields CASSSGLALQTQYF.

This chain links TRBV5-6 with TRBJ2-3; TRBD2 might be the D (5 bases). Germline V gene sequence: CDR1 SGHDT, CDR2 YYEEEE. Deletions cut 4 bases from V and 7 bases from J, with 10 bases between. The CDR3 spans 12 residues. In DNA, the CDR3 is TGTGCCAGCAGCGCCCGGGGATATACGCAGTATTTT. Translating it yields CASSARGYTQYF. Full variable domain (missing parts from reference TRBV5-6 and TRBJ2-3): DAGVTQSPTHLIKTRGQQVTLRCSPKSGHDTVSWYQQALGQGPQFIFQYYEEEERQRGNFPDRFSGHQFPNYSSELNVNALLLGDSALYLCASSARGYTQYFGPGTRLTVL.

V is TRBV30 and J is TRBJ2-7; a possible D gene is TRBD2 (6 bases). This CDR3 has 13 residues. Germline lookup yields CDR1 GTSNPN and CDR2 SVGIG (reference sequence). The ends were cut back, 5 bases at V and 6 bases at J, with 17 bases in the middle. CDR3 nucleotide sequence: TGTGCCTGGTCCCGGGACTCCGGTACCGAGCAGTACTTC. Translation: CAWSRDSGTEQYF.

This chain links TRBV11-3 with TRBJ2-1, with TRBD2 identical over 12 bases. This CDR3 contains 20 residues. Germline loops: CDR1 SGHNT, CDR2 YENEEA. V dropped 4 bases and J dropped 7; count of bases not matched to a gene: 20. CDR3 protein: CASSSPPGTSGFSGLNEQFF. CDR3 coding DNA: TGTGCCAGCAGCTCACCCCCCGGGACTAGCGGGTTTTCAGGTTTGAATGAGCAGTTCTTC.

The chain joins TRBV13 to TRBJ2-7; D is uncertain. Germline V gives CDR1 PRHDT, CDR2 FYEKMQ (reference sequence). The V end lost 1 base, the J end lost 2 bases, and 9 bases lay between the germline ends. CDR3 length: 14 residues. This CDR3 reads CASSLEASAYEQYF. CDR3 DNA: TGTGCCAGCAGCTTAGAGGCTTCAGCCTACGAGCAGTACTTC.

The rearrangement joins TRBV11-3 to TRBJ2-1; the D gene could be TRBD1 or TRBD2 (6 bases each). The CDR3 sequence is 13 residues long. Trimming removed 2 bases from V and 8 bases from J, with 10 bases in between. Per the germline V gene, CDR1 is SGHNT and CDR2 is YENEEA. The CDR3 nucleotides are TGTGCCAGCAGCTTATACGGGGGCGATGAGCAGTTCTTC. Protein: CASSLYGGDEQFF.

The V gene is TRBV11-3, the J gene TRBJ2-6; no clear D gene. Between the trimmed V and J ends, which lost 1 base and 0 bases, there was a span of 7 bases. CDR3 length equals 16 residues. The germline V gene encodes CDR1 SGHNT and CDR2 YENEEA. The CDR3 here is CASSLVRISGANVLTF. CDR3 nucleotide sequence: TGTGCCAGCAGCTTAGTCCGGATCTCTGGGGCCAACGTCCTGACTTTC.

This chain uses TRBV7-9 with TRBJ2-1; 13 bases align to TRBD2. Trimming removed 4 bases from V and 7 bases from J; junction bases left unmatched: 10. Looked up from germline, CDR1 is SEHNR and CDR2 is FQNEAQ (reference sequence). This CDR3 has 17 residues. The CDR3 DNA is TGTGCCAGCAGCTCTTCTTCACTAGCGGGGGGGTTTAATGAGCAGTTCTTC. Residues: CASSSSSLAGGFNEQFF.